This paragraph covers one T cell receptor (beta chain) sequence. Its antigen remains unidentified. The data derive from a study of cytomegalovirus exposure and HLA in healthy donors. The CDR3 has 18 amino acids. Per the germline V gene, CDR1 is SEHNR and CDR2 is FQNEAQ (reference sequence). V shed 1 base and J shed 5 bases, with 23 bases lying between them. Use of 60 Vbeta and 13 Jbeta primers characterized the PCR. Profiling relied on immunoSEQ multiplex PCR, and the TCRdb table lists in-frame clones only, not all of them. The record lists over 110,000 clones, of which the ten most abundant hold 0.8% to 1%. Findings and caveats of the study: In a later analysis, an Asian-associated ancestry cluster reportedly showed fewer N-insertions than the roughly 730-donor mean. Association of approximately 16,000 TCR beta sequences with HLA alleles was found at 0.05 false discovery rate in a later analysis.

The chain uses TRBV7-9 and TRBJ1-1; possibly TRBD1 for D (5 bases). This TCR was recovered from a male donor in good health and CMV-seronegative. The sequenced material came from PBMCs. Written as DNA, the CDR3 is TGTGCCAGCAGCTTAGGGGGGTGGGAGGGTAAAATGGGAACTGAAGCTTTCTTT. Translation: CASSLGGWEGKMGTEAFF.